Each of the 12 T cell receptor beta chains below was sequenced from the same sample in a study of OX40 agonist ivuxolimab in advanced cancers. Assay used: immunoSEQ multiplex PCR; TCRdb lists only in-frame clones, some missing. The sample lists about 80,000 clones; more than 75% were seen once. The sample was CD4+ or CD8+ T cells sorted from blood, taken in a trial of the OX40 agonist ivuxolimab. The receptors here all came from an adult with an advanced solid tumor such as melanoma, head and neck, liver or kidney cancer.

This chain uses TRBV11-3 with TRBJ2-5; 9 bases agree with TRBD2. The J segment lost 1 base and the V segment lost 1 base, leaving 1 base of the junction unmatched. There are 15 residues in the CDR3. The germline CDR1 and CDR2 sequences are SGHNT and YENEEA. The CDR3 coding sequence is TGTGCCAGCAGCTTAGGACTAGCGGCCCAAGAGACCCAGTACTTC. It translates to CASSLGLAAQETQYF.

The rearrangement links TRBV21-1 to TRBJ2-2; the DNA was not used to check the table's D call, TRBD1. TRBV21-1 is designated a pseudogene. The CDR3 length is 21 residues. The CDR3 loop is CASSKSEVDRVAIHASGELFF. The DNA for the CDR3 is TGTGCCAGCAGCAAATCTGAAGTGGACAGGGTAGCGATTCATGCCTCCGGGGAGCTGTTTTTT.

V usage is TRBV5-4 and J usage is TRBJ2-3; no firm D call. The germline V gene encodes CDR1 SGHNT and CDR2 YYREEE (reference sequence). Deletions cut 0 bases from V and 0 bases from J, with 2 bases between. The CDR3 extends over 13 amino acids. CDR3: CASSLGSTDTQYF. CDR3 nucleotide sequence: TGTGCCAGCAGCTTGGGAAGCACAGATACGCAGTATTTT.

The chain uses TRBV7-6 and TRBJ1-1; no firm D call. V was pared by 4 bases and J by 11 bases, with 11 bases between. The CDR3 sequence is 11 residues long. Germline V gene sequence: CDR1 SGHVS, CDR2 FNYEAQ. CDR3 in amino acids: CASSYCGCAFF. DNA of the CDR3: TGTGCCAGCAGCTATTGCGGTTGCGCTTTCTTT.

The chain couples TRBV14 to TRBJ1-1; tentatively, D is TRBD1 (5 bases). Germline V CDR1 and CDR2: SGHDN, FVKESK. The CDR3 has 12 amino acids. The germline V and J ends were trimmed by 4 bases and 10 bases, with 13 bases remaining between them. The CDR3 sequence is CASSRSEGAAFF. The DNA of the CDR3 is TGTGCCAGCAGCCGATCGGAAGGGGCAGCTTTCTTT.

The chain carries TRBV6-1 and TRBJ1-1; possibly TRBD1 for D (6 bases). The V and J ends lost 7 bases and 0 bases respectively, with 12 bases between them. The CDR3 is made up of 14 amino acids. CDR1 and CDR2 (germline): MNHNS, SASEGT. The DNA of the CDR3 is TGTGCCAGCACCAGGGACAACTTGAACACTGAAGCTTTCTTT. This encodes CASTRDNLNTEAFF.

The CDR3 nucleotides are TGTGCCAGTAGTATGGTAGGTTGGAATGAGCAGTTCTTC. As protein: CASSMVGWNEQFF. The chain combines TRBV19 with TRBJ2-1; D remains ambiguous. Germline CDR1 LNHDA, CDR2 SQIVND (reference sequence). V lost 3 bases to trimming and J lost 7 bases, with 10 bases between them. The CDR3 spans 13 residues.

The rearrangement links TRBV7-3 to TRBJ2-2; no clear D. Germline V lookup: CDR1 SGHTA, CDR2 FQGTGA. V gave up 2 bases and J gave up 4 bases, with 8 bases separating them. The CDR3 loop spans 14 amino acids. The CDR3 is CASSLFPPTGELFF. CDR3 nucleotides: TGTGCCAGCAGCTTATTCCCCCCCACCGGGGAGCTGTTTTTT.

This chain joins TRBV18 and TRBJ2-3; the D gene is possibly TRBD1 (5 bases). CDR3 length equals 12 residues. The germline CDR1 and CDR2 sequences are KGHSH and LQKENI. V lost 5 bases and J lost 7, with 10 bases in between. CDR3 sequence: CASSDQGYTQYF. CDR3 DNA sequence: TGTGCCAGCTCAGACCAGGGTTATACGCAGTATTTT.

This clone was seen only once. The rearrangement links TRBV20-1 to TRBJ2-3; D is ambiguous. V was trimmed by 5 bases and J by 6 bases, leaving 9 bases between them. Germline V gene sequence: CDR1 DFQATT, CDR2 SNEGSKA (reference sequence). The CDR3 is 11 amino acids. In DNA, the CDR3 is TGCAGTGCTGCTAAGTCTGATACGCAGTATTTT. It translates to CSAAKSDTQYF.

A single count supports this clone. The chain is built from TRBV11-2 and TRBJ2-4; D is perhaps TRBD1 or TRBD2 (5 bases each). Deletions cut 3 bases from V and 8 bases from J, with 17 bases between. The CDR3 covers 15 residues. The V gene's germline CDR1 is SGHAT and CDR2 FQNNGV. The CDR3 is CASSFSRDPGDIQYF. The CDR3 DNA is TGTGCCAGCAGCTTTTCCAGGGACCCCGGTGACATTCAGTACTTC.

This clone was found a few times. This sequence joins TRBV18 and TRBJ2-3, with D unresolved. Trimming took off 2 bases at V and 0 bases at J, with 9 bases between the two ends. Germline V gene sequence: CDR1 KGHSH, CDR2 LQKENI. This CDR3 region has 15 residues. CDR3 coding DNA: TGTGCCAGCTCACCAGTCGCGGCTAGCACAGATACGCAGTATTTT. The encoded protein is CASSPVAASTDTQYF. The full variable domain, its missing parts supplied by reference TRBV18 and TRBJ2-3, is NAGVMQNPRHLVRRRGQEARLRCSPMKGHSHVYWYRQLPEEGLKFMVYLQKENIIDESGMPKERFSAEFPKEGPSILRIQQVVRGDSAAYFCASSPVAASTDTQYFGPGTRLTVL.